This paragraph covers one T cell receptor (beta chain) sequence. The antigen is not known. These data are taken from a study of CD8 T cells in Susac syndrome. Study conclusions and caveats: The number of individuals included in the study's TCR sequencing and HLA analysis was acknowledged as relatively small.

There are 14 residues in the CDR3. The V and J ends lost 3 bases and 1 base, in that order; junction bases with no gene match: 4. CDR1 is GTSNPN, CDR2 SVGIG, per germline (reference sequence). Random hexamers were used to reverse transcribe the RNA input (about 0.5 to 1 ug). Each CDR3 protein gets one entry after TCRdb re-called the immunoSEQ multiplex PCR reads with MiXCR. The sample has 250,000 to 300,000 distinct CDR3 sequences; approximately 90% are singletons. The gene calls are TRBV30 and TRBJ1-1; TRBD1 aligns across 8 bases. The sequence came from a human donor with multiple sclerosis. Sequences were obtained from CD8+ T cells from PBMCs. CDR3 region: CAWRRGTGNTEAFF. The CDR3 coding sequence is TGTGCCTGGAGGCGGGGGACAGGGAACACTGAAGCTTTCTTT. Full variable domain (outside the CDR3, taken from reference TRBV30 and TRBJ1-1): SQTIHQWPATLVQPVGSPLSLECTVEGTSNPNLYWYRQAAGRGLQLLFYSVGIGQISSEVPQNLSASRPQDRQFILSSKKLLLSDSGFYLCAWRRGTGNTEAFFGQGTRLTVV.